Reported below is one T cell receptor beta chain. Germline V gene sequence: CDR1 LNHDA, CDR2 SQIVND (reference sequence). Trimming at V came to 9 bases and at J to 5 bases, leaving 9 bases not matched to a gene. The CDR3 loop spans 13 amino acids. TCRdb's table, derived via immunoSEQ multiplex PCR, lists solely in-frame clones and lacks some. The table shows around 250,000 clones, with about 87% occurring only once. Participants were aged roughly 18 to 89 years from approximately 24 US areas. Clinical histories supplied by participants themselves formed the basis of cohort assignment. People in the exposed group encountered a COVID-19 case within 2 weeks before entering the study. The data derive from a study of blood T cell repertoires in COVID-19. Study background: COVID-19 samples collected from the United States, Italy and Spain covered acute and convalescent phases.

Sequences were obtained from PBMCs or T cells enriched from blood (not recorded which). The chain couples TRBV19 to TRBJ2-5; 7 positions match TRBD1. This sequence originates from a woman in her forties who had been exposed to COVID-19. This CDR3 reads CASTSGTVETQYF. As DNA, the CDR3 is TGTGCCAGCACATCCGGGACAGTGGAGACCCAGTACTTC.